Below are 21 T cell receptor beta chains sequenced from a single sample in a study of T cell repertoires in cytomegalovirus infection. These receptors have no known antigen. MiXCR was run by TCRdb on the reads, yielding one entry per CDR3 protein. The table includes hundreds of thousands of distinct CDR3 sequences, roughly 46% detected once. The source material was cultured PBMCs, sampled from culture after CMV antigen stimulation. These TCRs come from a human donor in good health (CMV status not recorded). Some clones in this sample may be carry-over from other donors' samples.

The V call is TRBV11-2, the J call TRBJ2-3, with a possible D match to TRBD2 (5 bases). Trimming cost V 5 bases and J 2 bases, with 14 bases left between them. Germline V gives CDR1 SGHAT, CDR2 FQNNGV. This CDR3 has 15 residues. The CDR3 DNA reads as TGTGCCAGCAGCAAAAGAAGCGGCGCCACAGATACGCAGTATTTT. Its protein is CASSKRSGATDTQYF.

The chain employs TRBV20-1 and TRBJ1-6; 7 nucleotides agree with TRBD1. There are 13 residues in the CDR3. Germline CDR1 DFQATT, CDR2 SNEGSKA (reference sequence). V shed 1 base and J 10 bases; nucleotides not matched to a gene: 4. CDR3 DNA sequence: TGCAGTGCTAGAGGTAGGGGGCGATCACCCCTCCACTTT. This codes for CSARGRGRSPLHF.

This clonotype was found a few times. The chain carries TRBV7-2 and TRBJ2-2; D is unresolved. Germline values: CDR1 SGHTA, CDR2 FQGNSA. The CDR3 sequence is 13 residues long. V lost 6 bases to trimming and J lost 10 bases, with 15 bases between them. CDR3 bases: TGTGCCAGCAGTTTGGCTATCTCTTTGGAGCTGTTTTTT. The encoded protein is CASSLAISLELFF. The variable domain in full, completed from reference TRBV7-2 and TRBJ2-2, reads GAGVSQSPSNKVTEKGKDVELRCDPISGHTALYWYRQSLGQGLEFLIYFQGNSAPDKSGLPSDRFSAERTGGSVSTLTIQRTQQEDSAVYLCASSLAISLELFFGEGSRLTVL.

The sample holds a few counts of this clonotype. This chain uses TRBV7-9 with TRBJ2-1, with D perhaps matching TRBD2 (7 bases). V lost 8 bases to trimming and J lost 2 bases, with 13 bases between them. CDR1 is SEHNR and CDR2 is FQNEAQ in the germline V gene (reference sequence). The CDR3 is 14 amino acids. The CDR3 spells CASRGRGTYNEQFF. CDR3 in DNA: TGTGCCAGCCGGGGGAGGGGGACCTACAATGAGCAGTTCTTC.

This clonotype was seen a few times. The CDR3 region is CASRSSSGRGSSYEQYF. Written as DNA, the CDR3 is TGTGCCAGCAGATCCTCTAGCGGGAGGGGTAGCTCCTACGAGCAGTACTTC. The chain couples TRBV6-2 or TRBV6-3 to TRBJ2-7; 12 nucleotides align to TRBD2. The V and J ends lost 6 bases and 0 bases, in that order; junction bases with no gene match: 9. The germline V gene has CDR1 MNHEY and CDR2 SVGEGT. This CDR3 is 17 amino acids long.

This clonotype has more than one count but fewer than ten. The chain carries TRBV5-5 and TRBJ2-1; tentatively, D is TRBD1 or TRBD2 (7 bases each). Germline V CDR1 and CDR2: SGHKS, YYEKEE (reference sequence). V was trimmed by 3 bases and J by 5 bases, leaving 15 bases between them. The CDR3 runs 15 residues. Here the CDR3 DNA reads TGTGCCAGCAGCTGGAGACAGGGAGGGAACAATGAGCAGTTCTTC. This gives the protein CASSWRQGGNNEQFF. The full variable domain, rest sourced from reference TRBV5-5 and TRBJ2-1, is DAGVTQSPTHLIKTRGQQVTLRCSPISGHKSVSWYQQVLGQGPQFIFQYYEKEERGRGNFPDRFSARQFPNYSSELNVNALLLGDSALYLCASSWRQGGNNEQFFGPGTRLTVL.

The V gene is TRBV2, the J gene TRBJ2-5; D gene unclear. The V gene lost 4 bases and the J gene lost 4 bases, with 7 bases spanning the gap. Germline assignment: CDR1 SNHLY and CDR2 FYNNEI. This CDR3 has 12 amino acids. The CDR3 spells CASSVDRETQYF. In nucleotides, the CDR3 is TGTGCCAGCAGTGTCGACCGAGAGACCCAGTACTTC.

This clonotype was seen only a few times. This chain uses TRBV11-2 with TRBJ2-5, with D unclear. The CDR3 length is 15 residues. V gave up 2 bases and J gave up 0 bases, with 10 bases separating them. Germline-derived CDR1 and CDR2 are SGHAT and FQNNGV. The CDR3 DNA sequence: TGTGCCAGCAGCTTAATGAGCCTAAACCAAGAGACCCAGTACTTC. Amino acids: CASSLMSLNQETQYF. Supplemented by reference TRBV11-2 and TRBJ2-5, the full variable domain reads EAGVAQSPRYKIIEKRQSVAFWCNPISGHATLYWYQQILGQGPKLLIQFQNNGVVDDSQLPKDRFSAERLKGVDSTLKIQPAKLEDSAVYLCASSLMSLNQETQYFGPGTRLLVL.

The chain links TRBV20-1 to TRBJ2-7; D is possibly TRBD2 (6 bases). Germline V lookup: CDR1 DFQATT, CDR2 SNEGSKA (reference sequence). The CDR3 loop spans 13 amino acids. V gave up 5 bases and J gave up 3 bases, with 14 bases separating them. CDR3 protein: CSAPAGADYEQYF. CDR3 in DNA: TGCAGTGCTCCAGCGGGCGCCGACTACGAGCAGTACTTC.

The CDR3 sequence is CASSQQGVGNQPQHF. The CDR3 bases are TGTGCCAGTAGCCAACAGGGTGTTGGCAATCAGCCCCAGCATTTT. V usage is TRBV19 and J usage is TRBJ1-5; maybe TRBD1 (6 bases). The CDR3 is 15 amino acids. Trimming pared 6 bases from V and 2 bases from J, leaving 14 bases between. Germline V gene lookup returns CDR1 LNHDA and CDR2 SQIVND (reference sequence).

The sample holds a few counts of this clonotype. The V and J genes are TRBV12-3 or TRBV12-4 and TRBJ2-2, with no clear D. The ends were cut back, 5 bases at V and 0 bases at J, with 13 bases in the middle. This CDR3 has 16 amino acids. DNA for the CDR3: TGTGCCAGCAGTAGGAGACGGATTTCGAACACCGGGGAGCTGTTTTTT. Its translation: CASSRRRISNTGELFF.

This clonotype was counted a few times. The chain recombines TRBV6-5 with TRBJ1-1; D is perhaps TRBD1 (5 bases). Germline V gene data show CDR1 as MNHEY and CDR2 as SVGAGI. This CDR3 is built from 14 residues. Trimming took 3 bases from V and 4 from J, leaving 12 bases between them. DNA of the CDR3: TGTGCCAGCAGTTATTTCGGGGACGGCACTGAAGCTTTCTTT. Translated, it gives CASSYFGDGTEAFF.

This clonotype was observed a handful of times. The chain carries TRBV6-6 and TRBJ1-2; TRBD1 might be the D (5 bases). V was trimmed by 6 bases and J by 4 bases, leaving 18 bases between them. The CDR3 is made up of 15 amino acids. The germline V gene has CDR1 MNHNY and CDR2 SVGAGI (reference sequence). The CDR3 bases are TGTGCCAGCAGCTTCTCCGACAGTCTTCGCTATGGCTACACCTTC. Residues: CASSFSDSLRYGYTF.

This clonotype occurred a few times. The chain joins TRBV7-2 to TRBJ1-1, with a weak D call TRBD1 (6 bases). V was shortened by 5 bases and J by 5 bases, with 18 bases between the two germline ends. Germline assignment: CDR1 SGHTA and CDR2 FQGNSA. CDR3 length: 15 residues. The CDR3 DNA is TGTGCCAGCAGCCAGTCCCAGGGGCTGGGTACTGAAGCTTTCTTT. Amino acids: CASSQSQGLGTEAFF.

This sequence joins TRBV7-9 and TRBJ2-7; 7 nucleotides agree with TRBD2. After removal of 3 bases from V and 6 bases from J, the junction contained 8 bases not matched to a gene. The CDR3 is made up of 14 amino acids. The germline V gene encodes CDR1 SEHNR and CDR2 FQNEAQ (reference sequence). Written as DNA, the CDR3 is TGTGCCAGCAGCTTGAACGGGCCGGGGGGCGAGCAGTACTTC. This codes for CASSLNGPGGEQYF.

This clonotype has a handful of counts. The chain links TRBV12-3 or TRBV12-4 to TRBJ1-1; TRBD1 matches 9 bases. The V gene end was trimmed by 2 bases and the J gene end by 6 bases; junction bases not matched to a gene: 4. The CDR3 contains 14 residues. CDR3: CASSLRTGDPEAFF. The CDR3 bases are TGTGCCAGCAGTTTACGGACAGGGGACCCTGAAGCTTTCTTT.

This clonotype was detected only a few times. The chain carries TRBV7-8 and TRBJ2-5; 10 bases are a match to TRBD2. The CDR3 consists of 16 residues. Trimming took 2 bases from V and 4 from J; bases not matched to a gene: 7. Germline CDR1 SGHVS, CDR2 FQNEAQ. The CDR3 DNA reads TGTGCCAGCAGCTTAAGGCTAGCGGGAGTGGGAGAGACCCAGTACTTC. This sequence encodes CASSLRLAGVGETQYF.

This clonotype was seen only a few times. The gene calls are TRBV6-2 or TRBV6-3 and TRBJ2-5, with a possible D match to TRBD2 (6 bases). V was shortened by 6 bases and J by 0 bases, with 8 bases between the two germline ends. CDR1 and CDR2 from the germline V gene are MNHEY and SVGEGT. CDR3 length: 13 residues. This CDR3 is CASSRLDQETQYF. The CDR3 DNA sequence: TGTGCCAGCAGCAGACTAGACCAAGAGACCCAGTACTTC.

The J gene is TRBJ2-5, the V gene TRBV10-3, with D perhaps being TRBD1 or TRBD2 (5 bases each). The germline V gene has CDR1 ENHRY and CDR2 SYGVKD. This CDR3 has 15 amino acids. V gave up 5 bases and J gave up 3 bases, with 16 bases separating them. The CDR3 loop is CAISTSGQAKETQYF. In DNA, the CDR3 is TGTGCCATCAGTACCTCGGGGCAAGCGAAAGAGACCCAGTACTTC.

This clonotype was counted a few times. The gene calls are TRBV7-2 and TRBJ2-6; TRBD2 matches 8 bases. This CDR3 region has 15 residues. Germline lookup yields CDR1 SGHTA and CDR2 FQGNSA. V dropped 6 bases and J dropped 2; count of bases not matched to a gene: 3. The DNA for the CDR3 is TGTGCCAGCAGACTCGGGGGGGCTGGGGCCAACGTCCTGACTTTC. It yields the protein CASRLGGAGANVLTF.

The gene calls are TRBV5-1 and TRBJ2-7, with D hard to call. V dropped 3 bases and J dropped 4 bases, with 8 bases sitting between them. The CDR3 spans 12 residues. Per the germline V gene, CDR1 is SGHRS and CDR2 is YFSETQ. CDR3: CASSSDRYEQYF. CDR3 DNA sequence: TGCGCCAGCAGCTCGGACCGTTACGAGCAGTACTTC.